This TCR beta chain came from a study of blood T cell repertoires in COVID-19. Looking at the study overall: PBMCs, B-cell-depleted T cells, or T cells were the source of the cDNA or gDNA that made up the material.

The germline gives CDR1 SQVTM, CDR2 ANQGSEA. This CDR3 has 13 residues. The V end lost 5 bases, the J end lost 4 bases, and 14 bases lay between the germline ends. In the source study's methods: For nucleated cells, counts were estimated from reference gene primer amplification. TCRdb's table, derived via immunoSEQ multiplex PCR, lists solely in-frame clones and lacks some. Clonal size and the V and J genes are those of that table, whereas D and trimming came from the DNA. The profile shows approximately 200,000 clones, around 90% of them singletons. The source material was PBMCs or T cells enriched from blood (not recorded which). The J gene is TRBJ1-1, the V gene TRBV29-1; no clear D gene. This receptor was obtained from a woman aged 30 to 39 who had been exposed to COVID-19. This chain's CDR3 is CSVSEGSGTEAFF. In DNA, the CDR3 is TGCAGCGTTAGTGAGGGCTCGGGCACTGAAGCTTTCTTT.